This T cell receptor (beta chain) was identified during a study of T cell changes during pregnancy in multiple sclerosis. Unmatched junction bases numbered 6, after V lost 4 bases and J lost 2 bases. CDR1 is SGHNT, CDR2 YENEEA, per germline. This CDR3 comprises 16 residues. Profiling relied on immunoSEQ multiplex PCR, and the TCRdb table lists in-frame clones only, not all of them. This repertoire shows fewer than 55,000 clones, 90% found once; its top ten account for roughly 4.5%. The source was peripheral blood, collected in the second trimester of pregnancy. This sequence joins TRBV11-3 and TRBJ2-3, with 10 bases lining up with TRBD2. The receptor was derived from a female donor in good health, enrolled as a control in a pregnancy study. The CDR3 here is CASSSGTSDFTDTQYF. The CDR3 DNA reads TGTGCCAGCAGCTCCGGGACTAGCGACTTCACAGATACGCAGTATTTT. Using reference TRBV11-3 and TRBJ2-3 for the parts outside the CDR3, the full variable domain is EAGVVQSPRYKIIEKKQPVAFWCNPISGHNTLYWYLQNLGQGPELLIRYENEEAVDDSQLPKDRFSAERLKGVDSTLKIQPAELGDSAVYLCASSSGTSDFTDTQYFGPGTRLTVL.